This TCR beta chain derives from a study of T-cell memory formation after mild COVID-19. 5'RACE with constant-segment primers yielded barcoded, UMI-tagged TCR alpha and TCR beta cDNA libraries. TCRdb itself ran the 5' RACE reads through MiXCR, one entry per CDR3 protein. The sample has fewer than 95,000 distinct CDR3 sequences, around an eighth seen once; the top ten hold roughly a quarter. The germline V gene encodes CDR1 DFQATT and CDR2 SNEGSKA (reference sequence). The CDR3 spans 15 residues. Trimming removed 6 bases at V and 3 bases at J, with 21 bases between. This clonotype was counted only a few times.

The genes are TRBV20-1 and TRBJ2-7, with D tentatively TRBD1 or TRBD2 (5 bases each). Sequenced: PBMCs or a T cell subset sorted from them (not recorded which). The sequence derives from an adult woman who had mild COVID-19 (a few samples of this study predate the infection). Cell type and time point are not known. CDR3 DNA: TGCAGTGCAAGGGACCGGGACCTAAGTCTCTACGAGCAGTACTTC. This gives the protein CSARDRDLSLYEQYF.